Sequencing of this TCR beta chain was carried out in a study of T-cell reconstitution after alpha-beta-depleted transplantation in children. Trimming shortened V by 3 bases and J by 3 bases, and 12 bases separated the two germline ends. CDR1 is DFQATT, CDR2 SNEGSKA, per germline (reference sequence). The CDR3 contains 14 residues. Unique molecular identifiers were used to barcode this TCRbeta library. TCRdb re-called the PCR reads through MiXCR, storing one row per CDR3 protein. The sample consists of about 980,000 distinct CDR3 sequences, about 26% of them appearing once. Study-wide points: Among T cells one year after transplant, newly produced cells accounted for most counts and diversity. Two months or so post-transplant, alpha-beta T cells reportedly derived from several hundred expanded graft clones. It was surviving recipient T cells and thymic progenitors that gave some patients high TCRbeta diversity at day 60.

This clonotype was counted a few times. Its cognate antigen is unknown. This chain links TRBV20-1 with TRBJ2-4; D may be TRBD1 or TRBD2 (5 bases each). This specimen consisted of PBMCs, mostly from graft donor cells, obtained 360 days after TCRalphabeta/CD19-depleted stem cell transplant. This clonotype was obtained from a boy under three years old who had a stem cell transplant for SCID, so the T cells may come from the graft donor. This CDR3 is CSASTGDLKNIQYF. The CDR3 DNA follows: TGCAGTGCTAGTACCGGGGACCTCAAAAACATTCAGTACTTC.